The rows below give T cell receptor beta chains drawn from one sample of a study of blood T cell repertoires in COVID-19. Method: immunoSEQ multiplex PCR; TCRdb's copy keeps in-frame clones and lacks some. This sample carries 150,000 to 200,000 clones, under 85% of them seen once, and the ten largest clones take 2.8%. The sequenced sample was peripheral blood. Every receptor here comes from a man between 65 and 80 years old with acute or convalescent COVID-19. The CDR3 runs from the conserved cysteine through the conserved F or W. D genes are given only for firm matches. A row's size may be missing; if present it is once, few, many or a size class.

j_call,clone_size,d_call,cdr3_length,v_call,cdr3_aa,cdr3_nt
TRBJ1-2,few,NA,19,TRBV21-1,CASSKQTIPGDSYWSGYTF,TGTGCCAGCAGCAAGCAGACTATCCCGGGGGATTCATATTGGAGTGGCTACACCTTC
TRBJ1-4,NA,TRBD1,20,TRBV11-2,CASSLDPFLPGQGLGEKLFF,TGTGCCAGCAGCTTAGATCCGTTTCTCCCGGGACAGGGGCTAGGAGAAAAACTGTTTTTT
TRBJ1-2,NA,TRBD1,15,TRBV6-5,CASSLDRGQNYGYTF,TGTGCCAGCAGTCTGGACAGGGGGCAGAACTATGGCTACACCTTC
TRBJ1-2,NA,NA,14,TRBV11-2,CASSLMGGPEGYTF,TGTGCCAGCAGCTTGATGGGAGGACCTGAGGGCTACACCTTC
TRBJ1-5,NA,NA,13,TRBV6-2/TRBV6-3,CASSYSRGQPQHF,TGTGCCAGCAGTTACTCGCGGGGACAGCCCCAGCATTTT
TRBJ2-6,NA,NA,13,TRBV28,CASFIPGANVLTF,TGTGCCAGCTTTATTCCCGGGGCCAACGTCCTGACTTTC
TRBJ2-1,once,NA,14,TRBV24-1,CATSVLGPSNEQFF,TGTGCCACCAGTGTCTTGGGGCCCTCCAATGAGCAGTTCTTC
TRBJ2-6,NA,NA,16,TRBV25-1,CASSRVRASGANVLTF,TGTGCCAGCAGTCGGGTGAGGGCCTCTGGGGCCAACGTCCTGACTTTC
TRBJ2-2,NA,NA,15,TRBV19,CASSQRPGGTGELFF,TGTGCCAGTAGTCAGCGGCCCGGAGGGACCGGGGAGCTGTTTTTT
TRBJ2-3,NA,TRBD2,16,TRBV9,CASSVESRGNTDTQYF,TGTGCCAGCAGCGTAGAATCGCGGGGGAACACAGATACGCAGTATTTT
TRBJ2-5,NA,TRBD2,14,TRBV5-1,CASSAGLAGAIPYF,TGCGCCAGCAGCGCGGGACTAGCGGGGGCCATTCCGTACTTC
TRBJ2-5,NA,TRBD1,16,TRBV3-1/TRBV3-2,CASSHYIQGARETQYF,TGTGCCAGCAGCCACTATATACAGGGGGCTCGGGAGACCCAGTACTTC
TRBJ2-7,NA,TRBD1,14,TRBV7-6,CASSRDRGYDEQYF,TGTGCCAGCAGCCGAGACAGGGGTTATGACGAGCAGTACTTC
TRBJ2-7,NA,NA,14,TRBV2,CASTSRDAGYEQYF,TGTGCCAGCACCTCCCGGGACGCGGGGTACGAGCAGTACTTC
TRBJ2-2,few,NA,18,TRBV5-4,CASSLEITLGANTGELFF,TGTGCCAGCAGCTTGGAAATTACATTGGGCGCGAACACCGGGGAGCTGTTTTTT
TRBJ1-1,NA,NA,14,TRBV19,CASSALQLDTEAFF,TGTGCCAGTTCGGCCTTACAGTTGGACACTGAAGCTTTCTTT
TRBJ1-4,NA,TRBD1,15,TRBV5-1,CASSGGTGLNEKLFF,TGCGCCAGCAGCGGCGGGACAGGCCTCAATGAAAAACTGTTTTTT
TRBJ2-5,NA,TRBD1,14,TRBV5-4,CASSRQGATETQYF,TGTGCCAGCAGCAGACAGGGGGCGACGGAGACCCAGTACTTC
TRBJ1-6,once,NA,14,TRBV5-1,CASSLGQTDSPLHF,TGCGCCAGCAGCTTGGGACAGACGGATTCACCCCTCCACTTT
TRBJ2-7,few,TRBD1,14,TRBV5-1,CASSGGQGAYEQYF,TGCGCCAGCAGCGGGGGACAGGGTGCCTACGAGCAGTACTTC
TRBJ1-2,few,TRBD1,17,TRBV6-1,CASSEALTRTGDYGYTF,TGTGCCAGCAGTGAAGCGCTAACGAGGACAGGGGACTATGGCTACACCTTC
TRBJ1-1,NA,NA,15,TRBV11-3,CASSINRIRNTEAFF,TGTGCCAGCAGCATTAACAGGATTCGGAACACTGAAGCTTTCTTT
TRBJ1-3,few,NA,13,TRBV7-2,CASSQGQGNTIYF,TGTGCCAGCAGCCAAGGACAGGGAAACACCATATATTTT
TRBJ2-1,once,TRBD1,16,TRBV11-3,CASSLEQGSSYNEQFF,TGTGCCAGCAGCTTAGAACAGGGGAGCTCCTACAATGAGCAGTTCTTC
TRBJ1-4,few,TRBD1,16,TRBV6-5,CASSYSKGGGREKLFF,TGTGCCAGCAGTTACTCGAAAGGGGGCGGTCGGGAAAAACTGTTTTTT
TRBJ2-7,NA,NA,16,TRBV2,CASSGFGGQRPHEQYF,TGTGCCAGCAGTGGGTTTGGCGGCCAGAGGCCCCACGAGCAGTACTTC
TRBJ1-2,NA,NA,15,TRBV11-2,CASSLGTWSNYGYTF,TGTGCCAGCAGCTTAGGGACATGGTCTAACTATGGCTACACCTTC
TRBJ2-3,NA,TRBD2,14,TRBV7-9,CASSFRGGGDTQYF,TGTGCCAGCAGCTTCCGGGGGGGCGGAGATACGCAGTATTTT